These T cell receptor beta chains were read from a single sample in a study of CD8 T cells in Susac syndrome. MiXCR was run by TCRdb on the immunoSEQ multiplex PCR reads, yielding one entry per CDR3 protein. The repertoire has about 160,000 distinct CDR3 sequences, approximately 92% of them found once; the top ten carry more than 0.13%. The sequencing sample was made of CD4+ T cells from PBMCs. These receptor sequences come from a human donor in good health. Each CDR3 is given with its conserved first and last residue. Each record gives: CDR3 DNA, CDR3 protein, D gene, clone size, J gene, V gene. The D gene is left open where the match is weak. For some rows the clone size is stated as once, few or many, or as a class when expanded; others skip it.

TGCGCCAGCCGGCCGTGGGGGGCCACCGGGGAGCTGTTTTTT | CASRPWGATGELFF | NA | NA | TRBJ2-2 | TRBV5-1
TGTGCCAGCAGCTTGGAACAGGGATATGGCTACACCTTC | CASSLEQGYGYTF | NA | NA | TRBJ1-2 | TRBV5-4
TGTGCCAGCAGCTTGGGGACAGGGCAGGCCAAAAACATTCAGTACTTC | CASSLGTGQAKNIQYF | TRBD1 | NA | TRBJ2-4 | TRBV7-2
TGTGCCAGCAGCGTAAGGGTGGACACTGAAGCTTTCTTT | CASSVRVDTEAFF | NA | NA | TRBJ1-1 | TRBV9
TGTGCCAGCAGCGTAGAGACGGACGCTGACTATGGCTACACCTTC | CASSVETDADYGYTF | NA | NA | TRBJ1-2 | TRBV9
TGTGCCACCAGACAGGGATACAATCAGCCCCAGCATTTT | CATRQGYNQPQHF | TRBD1 | NA | TRBJ1-5 | TRBV12-3/TRBV12-4
TGTGCCAGCAGCTCCGCCGGGCGGGGGGGCCTCACAGATACGCAGTATTTT | CASSSAGRGGLTDTQYF | TRBD2 | NA | TRBJ2-3 | TRBV7-2
TGTGCCAGCAGCTTAGGCAGACTAGATGGTGAGCAGTTCTTC | CASSLGRLDGEQFF | NA | NA | TRBJ2-1 | TRBV7-9
TGTGCCAGCAGCGTACAGGGATCTGCTGTGGCAGATACGCAGTATTTT | CASSVQGSAVADTQYF | NA | NA | TRBJ2-3 | TRBV9
TGTGCCAGCAGCCGGGGGGACTACGAGCAGTACTTC | CASSRGDYEQYF | NA | few | TRBJ2-7 | TRBV3-1
TGTGCTAGTGGTTTGGTACCGGGGACAGAGCAAGAGACCCAGTACTTC | CASGLVPGTEQETQYF | TRBD1 | NA | TRBJ2-5 | TRBV12-5
TGTGCCAGCAGCTACCGCATTGCGGCAAGCACAGATACGCAGTATTTT | CASSYRIAASTDTQYF | NA | once | TRBJ2-3 | TRBV5-8
TGTGCCAGCAGCGGACAGGACTATGGTGGCTACACCTTC | CASSGQDYGGYTF | TRBD1 | NA | TRBJ1-2 | TRBV2
TGCAGCGTTACACAGGGTAAAGATACGCAGTATTTT | CSVTQGKDTQYF | NA | NA | TRBJ2-3 | TRBV29-1
TGCGCCAGCAGCTTGGAAAATCAGCTCACCCTCCACTTT | CASSLENQLTLHF | NA | NA | TRBJ1-6 | TRBV5-1
TGTGCCAGCTCACCAGGCAGGGAGGGCACTGAAGCTTTCTTT | CASSPGREGTEAFF | NA | NA | TRBJ1-1 | TRBV18
TGTGCCATCTGCCGGGACTTAAATCAGCCCCAGCATTTT | CAICRDLNQPQHF | NA | NA | TRBJ1-5 | TRBV10-3
TGTGCCAGCAGTGTCCCAGGGAACACTGAAGCTTTCTTT | CASSVPGNTEAFF | NA | few | TRBJ1-1 | TRBV6-5
TGCGCCAGCAGCCAATCCTATCAGGGGGCTCCCTATGGCTACACCTTC | CASSQSYQGAPYGYTF | TRBD1 | NA | TRBJ1-2 | TRBV4-1
TGCAGTGCTAGCCAGTGGGGGGATCGGGTCTCCCGCGAGCAGTACTTC | CSASQWGDRVSREQYF | NA | NA | TRBJ2-7 | TRBV20-1
TGCAGCTTCCGGGACAGATCCTACGAGCAGTACTTC | CSFRDRSYEQYF | TRBD1 | once | TRBJ2-7 | TRBV29-1
TGTGCCGGTCCCCGAGGGGGGACTAGCGTTCTCCTAGAGACCCAGTACTTC | CAGPRGGTSVLLETQYF | TRBD2 | NA | TRBJ2-5 | TRBV2
TGTGCCAGTAGCAGGGACAGGAAGGCATATGGCTACACCTTC | CASSRDRKAYGYTF | TRBD1 | NA | TRBJ1-2 | TRBV19
TGTGCCTGGGACGTTTACAATGAGCAGTTCTTC | CAWDVYNEQFF | NA | NA | TRBJ2-1 | TRBV30
TGTGCCAGCAGCTTGGTGAGCAGTTCCACAGATACGCAGTATTTT | CASSLVSSSTDTQYF | NA | NA | TRBJ2-3 | TRBV5-6
TGCGCCAGCAGTGAATGGGGGGCGCTTGGATCACCCCTCCACTTT | CASSEWGALGSPLHF | NA | NA | TRBJ1-6 | TRBV10-2
TGTGCCAGCATAAAAAGCCGGCAGGCCCTTGGGGGCTACACCTTC | CASIKSRQALGGYTF | NA | NA | TRBJ1-2 | TRBV6-5
TGTGCCAGCGTTGGGAGGGGACAAGAGACCCAGTACTTC | CASVGRGQETQYF | TRBD2 | few | TRBJ2-5 | TRBV2
TGTGCTAGTGGTCATACGGGGGGGGGCCGGGACTTC | CASGHTGGGRDF | TRBD2 | NA | TRBJ2-4 | TRBV12-5
TGCAGTGCTAGAGGCAGGGGGAGAGAGACCCAGTACTTC | CSARGRGRETQYF | TRBD1 | NA | TRBJ2-5 | TRBV20-1
TGTGCCAGCTCGCGCTGGTCAGGGGAGAGCCAAGAGACCCAGTACTTC | CASSRWSGESQETQYF | NA | NA | TRBJ2-5 | TRBV18
TGTGCCAGCAGCGGGGGCCCGGTCTTCACTGAAGCTTTCTTT | CASSGGPVFTEAFF | NA | NA | TRBJ1-1 | TRBV7-9
TGTGCCAGCAGCGTAGGAGGGTATGGCACAGATACGCAGTATTTT | CASSVGGYGTDTQYF | NA | NA | TRBJ2-3 | TRBV9
TGTGCCAGCAGCCAACGGGGAGCGGATACGCAGTATTTT | CASSQRGADTQYF | NA | NA | TRBJ2-3 | TRBV3-1
TGTGCCAGCAGCTTAGCAGTAGAGTTGGGAGCTTTCTTT | CASSLAVELGAFF | NA | NA | TRBJ1-1 | TRBV11-1
TGTGCCAGCAGCTTATGGGTGCGCGTTTATGAGCAGTTCTTC | CASSLWVRVYEQFF | NA | NA | TRBJ2-1 | TRBV7-3
TGTGCCAGCAGCGTCACGCCGGGACAGGGGGCCGGATCGACCGGGGAGCTGTTTTTT | CASSVTPGQGAGSTGELFF | TRBD1 | once | TRBJ2-2 | TRBV7-3
TGCGCCAGCAGCTTAAACAGGGTCCATGAGCAGTTCTTC | CASSLNRVHEQFF | NA | NA | TRBJ2-1 | TRBV5-1
TGCAGCGTCCCAGGGACAGGCCAAGAGACCCAGTACTTC | CSVPGTGQETQYF | TRBD1 | NA | TRBJ2-5 | TRBV29-1
TGTGCCAGCAGTGAAGGGGCCAGCGGGGGGCCCGAGACCCAGTACTTC | CASSEGASGGPETQYF | TRBD2 | NA | TRBJ2-5 | TRBV2
TGTGCCAGCAGCCAGGGCCCCTACCGGGGGGCGAAGGAGCAGTACTTC | CASSQGPYRGAKEQYF | NA | NA | TRBJ2-7 | TRBV3-1
TGCAGTGCTACAGGGTGGAGCAATGAGCAGTTCTTC | CSATGWSNEQFF | NA | NA | TRBJ2-1 | TRBV20-1
TGTGCCAGCAGTGATAACACCAACACTGAAGCTTTCTTT | CASSDNTNTEAFF | NA | NA | TRBJ1-1 | TRBV2
TGTGCCACCAGCAGAGTAAGACGGGCCTATGGCTACACCTTC | CATSRVRRAYGYTF | NA | NA | TRBJ1-2 | TRBV15
TGCGCCAGCAGCTTGGCCGATTCTAGCGGCGATGAGCAGTTCTTC | CASSLADSSGDEQFF | TRBD2 | NA | TRBJ2-1 | TRBV5-1
TGTGCCAGTAGCCAGGCGGACAGAAGGGCAGATACGCAGTATTTT | CASSQADRRADTQYF | NA | NA | TRBJ2-3 | TRBV19